The rows below give T cell receptor beta chains drawn from one sample of a study of cytomegalovirus exposure and HLA in healthy donors. TCRdb's table, derived via immunoSEQ multiplex PCR, lists solely in-frame clones and lacks some. The sample lists over 95,000 clones, about 70% occurring once. The material sequenced was PBMCs. These receptor sequences come from a human donor in good health. The CDR3 runs from the conserved cysteine through the conserved F or W. Each record gives: J gene, clone size, V gene, D gene, CDR3 DNA, CDR3 protein. The D gene is left open where the match is weak. Clone size is given for some rows only: seen once, a few or many times, or a class if the clone is expanded.

>TRBJ2-2|NA|TRBV7-9|TRBD1
TGTGCCAGCAGCAGACAGGGGGGGAGGAAGCTGTTTTTT
CASSRQGGRKLFF
>TRBJ2-2|NA|TRBV7-9|TRBD2
TGTGCCAGCAGATATATTCCGGGACTAGCGGGGGCCGGCGGGGAGCTGTTTTTT
CASRYIPGLAGAGGELFF
>TRBJ2-5|NA|TRBV18|NA
TGTGCCAGCTCACCACGACAGCAAAAAGAGACCCAGTACTTC
CASSPRQQKETQYF
>TRBJ1-1|NA|TRBV29-1|NA
TGCAGCGTTGAGTCCGCAGGGAACACTGAAGCTTTCTTT
CSVESAGNTEAFF
>TRBJ2-2|NA|TRBV7-8|NA
TGTGCCAGCGGAAGAGACGGGGGGCGTGGCGGGGAGCTGTTTTTT
CASGRDGGRGGELFF
>TRBJ2-5|NA|TRBV5-1|TRBD2
TGCGCCAGCAGCCTAGGGACTAGCGGGGGACCCCAAGAGACCCAGTACTTC
CASSLGTSGGPQETQYF
>TRBJ2-5|once|TRBV7-2|NA
TGTGCCAGCAGCTCCTGGGGGCGAGGGACCCAGGAGACCCAGTACTTC
CASSSWGRGTQETQYF
>TRBJ2-3|NA|TRBV29-1|NA
TGCACCTGTTATGGGCCCTTCACAGATACGCAGTATTTT
CTCYGPFTDTQYF
>TRBJ2-2|NA|TRBV29-1|NA
TGCAGCGCCGCGGACAGTTTGAACACCGGGGAGCTGTTTTTT
CSAADSLNTGELFF
>TRBJ2-2|NA|TRBV28|NA
TGTGCCACCTTCAAGGGAGGGGGAGTGACCGGGGAGCTGTTTTTT
CATFKGGGVTGELFF
>TRBJ2-7|NA|TRBV7-9|TRBD1
TGTGCCAGCAGCTCCCGACAGGGAGCCTACGAGCAGTACTTC
CASSSRQGAYEQYF
>TRBJ2-7|NA|TRBV11-2|NA
TGTGCCAGCAGCTTCCGGGGGAGTGACCTCTACGAGCAGTACTTC
CASSFRGSDLYEQYF
>TRBJ2-5|NA|TRBV7-2|TRBD2
TGTGCCAGCAGCAACCAGGCGGGGGGATGGGAGCAGTACTTC
CASSNQAGGWEQYF
>TRBJ1-6|NA|TRBV4-3|NA
TGCGCCAGCAGCCAAATGTCGCTAGGGGGTAATTCACCCCTCCACTTT
CASSQMSLGGNSPLHF
>TRBJ1-1|NA|TRBV28|TRBD1
TGTGCCAGCAGACGACAGGGCGGCACTGAAGCTTTCTTT
CASRRQGGTEAFF
>TRBJ2-5|NA|TRBV7-3|NA
TGTGCCAGCAGCTTAACGCGGGCAGCGGCCCAGTACTTC
CASSLTRAAAQYF
>TRBJ2-7|NA|TRBV28|NA
TGTGCCAGCAGTCAATGGGGACAACTGAGTTACCACGAGCAGTACTTC
CASSQWGQLSYHEQYF
>TRBJ1-1|once|TRBV28|TRBD1
TGTGCCAGCAGTCCGGACAGGGGGCGAGGGTTGAAAGCTTTCTTT
CASSPDRGRGLKAFF
>TRBJ1-2|once|TRBV30|TRBD1
TGTGCCTCTGGTCCACACAGGGGGTTTTATGGCTACACCTTC
CASGPHRGFYGYTF
>TRBJ2-1|NA|TRBV19|TRBD2
TGTGCCAGTAGTAACGTAGCTAGCGGCTACAATGAGCAGTTCTTC
CASSNVASGYNEQFF
>TRBJ2-3|NA|TRBV15|NA
TGTGCCACCAGCAGAGATGGCAACATCGGCACAGATACGCAGTATTTT
CATSRDGNIGTDTQYF
>TRBJ2-7|NA|TRBV9|TRBD2
TGTGCCAGCAGCGAGACCTCACTAGCGGGAGGGCCAGGAGAGCAGTACTTC
CASSETSLAGGPGEQYF
>TRBJ1-1|NA|TRBV5-1|TRBD1
TGCGCCAGCAGCTTGAAGGGACAGGCGAACACTGAAGCTTTCTTT
CASSLKGQANTEAFF
>TRBJ2-3|NA|TRBV28|TRBD2
TGTGCCAGCAGTTCGGGACTAGCCGCTTCGAGGGGTGCAGATACGCAGTATTTT
CASSSGLAASRGADTQYF
>TRBJ2-5|NA|TRBV14|NA
TGTGCCAGCAGCCACGGGAGAGAGACCCAGTACTTC
CASSHGRETQYF
>TRBJ2-7|NA|TRBV7-9|NA
TGTTCCAGCAGCGCCGGAGTCTACGAGCAGTACTTC
CSSSAGVYEQYF
>TRBJ2-3|NA|TRBV9|TRBD2
TGTGCCAGCAGCTTTAGCGGGGGGGCGGCAGATACGCAGTATTTT
CASSFSGGAADTQYF
>TRBJ2-7|NA|TRBV28|NA
TGTGCCAGCGGGGAGGTGGGGAGATACGAGCAGTACTTC
CASGEVGRYEQYF
>TRBJ2-1|NA|TRBV29-1|TRBD2
TGCAGCGTTGCGGGACTAGCGGGAGAAAGCTCCTACAATGAGCAGTTCTTC
CSVAGLAGESSYNEQFF
>TRBJ2-6|NA|TRBV11-3|NA
TGTGCCAGCAGCTTAGGAGGGGGAAAGGGCTCTGGGGCCAACGTCCTGACTTTC
CASSLGGGKGSGANVLTF
>TRBJ2-2|NA|TRBV7-8|NA
TGTGCCAGCAGGACTTCCCCGAACACCGGGGAGCTGTTTTTT
CASRTSPNTGELFF
>TRBJ2-7|once|TRBV30|NA
TGTGCCTGGCATAGGGGCACTTACGAGCAGTACTTC
CAWHRGTYEQYF
>TRBJ2-7|NA|TRBV6-6|NA
TGTGCCAGCCGGAAGAGGGGGTCCCACGAGCAGTACTTC
CASRKRGSHEQYF
>TRBJ2-4|NA|TRBV28|TRBD2
TGTGCCAGCTCAAAGGCGGGGGGCGCGAACATTCAGTACTTC
CASSKAGGANIQYF
>TRBJ2-6|once|TRBV2|NA
TGTGCCAGCAGTGTGAGATCCTCTGGGGCCAACGTCCTGACTTTC
CASSVRSSGANVLTF
>TRBJ2-1|NA|TRBV6-5|TRBD2
TGTGCCAGCAGTTACTCGGGCGGGAGTCGGTACAATGAGCAGTTCTTC
CASSYSGGSRYNEQFF
>TRBJ2-6|few|TRBV2|TRBD1
TGTGCCAGCAGACGGACAGGGATGCACTCTGGGGCCAACGTCCTGACTTTC
CASRRTGMHSGANVLTF
>TRBJ2-1|NA|TRBV6-5|TRBD2
TGTGCCAGCATCCGAACTAGCGGGAACTACAATGAGCAGTTCTTC
CASIRTSGNYNEQFF
>TRBJ2-1|NA|TRBV5-6|TRBD2
TGTGCCAGCAGCTTTGGACTAGCGGGAGGCCCGGAGGACAATGAGCAGTTCTTC
CASSFGLAGGPEDNEQFF
>TRBJ1-1|once|TRBV6-5|TRBD1
TGTGCCAGCAGTTCGGGACAGGTGAACACTGAAGCTTTCTTT
CASSSGQVNTEAFF
>TRBJ1-4|NA|TRBV18|TRBD1
TGTGCCAGCTTCGGGACAGCCAACGGTGAAAAACTGTTTTTT
CASFGTANGEKLFF
>TRBJ2-5|NA|TRBV6-6|NA
TGTGCCAGCAGCCCCCCCGGGGGGCGGTTGACGGAGACCCAGTACTTC
CASSPPGGRLTETQYF
>TRBJ2-2|NA|TRBV5-4|NA
TGTGCCAGCTTCCGGAGGGGAGAAAGGCCCACCGGGGAGCTGTTTTTT
CASFRRGERPTGELFF
>TRBJ1-5|NA|TRBV19|NA
TGTGCCAGTAGTTACACAGGGTATTCGGAGCCCCAGCATTTT
CASSYTGYSEPQHF
>TRBJ2-3|once|TRBV6-1|NA
TGTGCCAGCAGCGCCACCGGTACGCAGTATTTT
CASSATGTQYF
>TRBJ2-7|NA|TRBV7-2|NA
TGTGCCAGCAGCTTAGCCTTTACGGGGTCTGGGCTCTACGAGCAGTACTTC
CASSLAFTGSGLYEQYF
>TRBJ1-2|NA|TRBV28|TRBD1
TGTGCCACCCAAAGCGACAGGGGTAACTATGGCTACACCTTC
CATQSDRGNYGYTF